The 27 T cell receptor beta chains below were found in one sample sequenced in a study of T cell responses to AZD1222 COVID-19 vaccine. Libraries were prepared by immunoSEQ multiplex PCR; TCRdb keeps only in-frame clonotypes and omits some of them. In the table there are approximately 99,000 clones, approximately 86% of which are singletons. Sequences were derived from peripheral blood, sampled on day 0 of AZD1222 vaccination. These receptors were collected from an adult in good health.

The chain carries TRBV29-1 and TRBJ2-5, with TRBD1 identical over 7 bases. This CDR3 region has 14 residues. Looked up from germline, CDR1 is SQVTM and CDR2 is ANQGSEA. J was trimmed by 2 bases and V by 6 bases; bases with no gene match: 9. The CDR3 spells CSVAGTEGQETQYF. CDR3 nucleotide sequence: TGCAGCGTCGCCGGGACAGAGGGGCAAGAGACCCAGTACTTC.

This chain links TRBV9 with TRBJ1-5, with D uncertain. V lost 0 bases, J lost 1 base, and 11 bases lay in between. Per germline, CDR1 SGDLS and CDR2 YYNGEE. The CDR3 totals 16 residues. The CDR3 is CASSVGREWSNQPQHF. The DNA for the CDR3 is TGTGCCAGCAGCGTAGGGAGGGAATGGAGCAATCAGCCCCAGCATTTT.

This chain uses TRBV18 with TRBJ2-5, with D unclear. Trimming took 4 bases from V and 0 from J, leaving 6 bases between them. CDR1 KGHSH and CDR2 LQKENI come from the germline V gene. CDR3 size: 13 residues. As DNA, the CDR3 is TGTGCCAGCTCACTACAGTACCAAGAGACCCAGTACTTC. As protein: CASSLQYQETQYF.

The chain carries TRBV5-1 and TRBJ2-5; 10 bases fit TRBD2. The junction had 15 bases not matched to a gene; V was cut back by 3 bases and J by 1 base. The V gene's germline CDR1 is SGHRS and CDR2 YFSETQ. The CDR3 loop spans 19 amino acids. Written as DNA, the CDR3 is TGCGCCAGCAGCTCTTATTTCTCTAGCGGGGGATCTGTCCAAGAGACCCAGTACTTC. It yields the protein CASSSYFSSGGSVQETQYF.

The gene calls are TRBV18 and TRBJ2-5, with D unresolved. From germline, CDR1 is KGHSH and CDR2 LQKENI. The CDR3 extends over 13 amino acids. Trimming left V 3 bases short and J 3 bases short, with 8 bases between. CDR3 in DNA: TGTGCCAGCTCACCGGCCGCGGAAGAGACCCAGTACTTC. As protein: CASSPAAEETQYF.

The V and J genes are TRBV19 and TRBJ2-5; the match to TRBD2 covers 12 bases. J lost 5 bases, V lost 6 bases, and 7 bases had no gene match. The V gene's germline CDR1 is LNHDA and CDR2 SQIVND (reference sequence). CDR3 length: 15 residues. CDR3 in amino acids: CASRSSGGASETQYF. The CDR3 DNA reads as TGTGCCAGTAGATCTAGCGGGGGGGCTTCGGAGACCCAGTACTTC. Variable domain in full (rest from reference TRBV19 and TRBJ2-5): DGGITQSPKYLFRKEGQNVTLSCEQNLNHDAMYWYRQDPGQGLRLIYYSQIVNDFQKGDIAEGYSVSREKKESFPLTVTSAQKNPTAFYLCASRSSGGASETQYFGPGTRLLVL.

The chain has TRBV13 and TRBJ2-7; D perhaps matches TRBD1 (6 bases). Germline V gene lookup returns CDR1 PRHDT and CDR2 FYEKMQ (reference sequence). V was trimmed by 5 bases and J by 2 bases, leaving 13 bases between them. This CDR3 is 14 amino acids long. The CDR3: CASSAEGETYEQYF. The CDR3 nucleotides are TGTGCCAGCAGCGCCGAGGGGGAGACCTACGAGCAGTACTTC.

The chain couples TRBV27 to TRBJ1-1; D is perhaps TRBD1 (6 bases). The germline V and J ends were trimmed by 6 bases and 4 bases, with 18 bases remaining between them. CDR3 length: 15 amino acids. Germline V gives CDR1 MNHEY, CDR2 SMNVEV (reference sequence). CDR3 coding DNA: TGTGCCAGCAGCCGACTCCATACAGGGAGCACTGAAGCTTTCTTT. Translated, it gives CASSRLHTGSTEAFF.

This rearrangement joins TRBV6-1 to TRBJ2-3; 10 bases agree with TRBD1. Germline values: CDR1 MNHNS, CDR2 SASEGT. Trimming removed 3 bases from V and 5 bases from J; junction bases left unmatched: 11. The CDR3 totals 17 residues. CDR3 amino acids: CASSEGRTGGGRDTQYF. In DNA form, the CDR3 reads TGTGCCAGCAGTGAGGGTAGGACAGGGGGTGGTCGAGATACGCAGTATTTT.

This sequence joins TRBV20-1 and TRBJ1-2; D gene ambiguous. Trimming shortened V by 6 bases and J by 8 bases, and 13 bases separated the two germline ends. Germline V gene data show CDR1 as DFQATT and CDR2 as SNEGSKA (reference sequence). There are 11 residues in the CDR3. The CDR3 loop is CSARQQNGYTF. The CDR3 DNA follows: TGCAGTGCCAGGCAACAGAACGGCTACACCTTC.

This clone was picked up one time. The chain uses TRBV27 and TRBJ2-3; weak D call: TRBD1 (5 bases). The germline V gene encodes CDR1 MNHEY and CDR2 SMNVEV (reference sequence). The CDR3 covers 13 residues. The V end lost 6 bases, the J end lost 2 bases, and 9 bases lay between the germline ends. Here the CDR3 reads CASRDTLTDTQYF. In DNA, the CDR3 is TGTGCCAGCAGGGACACACTCACAGATACGCAGTATTTT.

This chain connects TRBV6-5 to TRBJ1-5, with D unclear. CDR1 is MNHEY and CDR2 is SVGAGI in the germline V gene. The V and J ends lost 4 bases and 3 bases respectively, with 7 bases between them. The CDR3 is 13 residues long. The CDR3 DNA reads as TGTGCCAGCAGTTCCGGACCCAATCAGCCCCAGCATTTT. Its protein product is CASSSGPNQPQHF.

V and J are TRBV15 and TRBJ1-3, with a weak D call TRBD1 (6 bases). With 6 bases removed from V and 3 bases from J, the gap between germline ends came to 12 bases. Germline CDR1 is LNHNV and CDR2 is YYDKDF (reference sequence). This CDR3 spans 14 amino acids. CDR3: CATSKGGGGNTIYF. CDR3 nucleotides: TGTGCCACCAGTAAGGGGGGAGGTGGAAACACCATATATTTT.

V gene TRBV28 combines with J gene TRBJ1-4, with D possibly matching TRBD1 (5 bases). Germline V gene lookup returns CDR1 MDHEN and CDR2 SYDVKM. The CDR3 runs to 14 residues. Trimming stripped 5 bases from V and 8 bases from J, with 15 bases between. The chain's CDR3 is CASSLGRVWEKLFF. The CDR3, as DNA: TGTGCCAGCAGTCTTGGCAGGGTTTGGGAAAAACTGTTTTTT.

The V call is TRBV5-1, the J call TRBJ1-1; D perhaps matches TRBD1 (5 bases). The V gene's germline CDR1 is SGHRS and CDR2 YFSETQ. This CDR3 is built from 15 residues. Trimming removed 0 bases at V and 5 bases at J, with 14 bases between. The CDR3 sequence: CASSLERGKGTEAFF. For the CDR3, the DNA is TGCGCCAGCAGCTTGGAAAGGGGCAAGGGGACTGAAGCTTTCTTT.

This clone was detected only once. The chain carries TRBV24-1 and TRBJ1-1; 11 nucleotides match TRBD1. Germline lookup yields CDR1 KGHDR and CDR2 SFDVKD. The CDR3 extends over 16 amino acids. V lost 4 bases to trimming and J lost 4 bases; unmatched junction nucleotides: 7. Written as DNA, the CDR3 is TGTGCCACCAGTGACAACGGACAGGGGGCGCCCACTGAAGCTTTCTTT. Protein product: CATSDNGQGAPTEAFF.

The rearrangement joins TRBV28 to TRBJ1-1, with unresolved D. The CDR3 covers 14 residues. CDR1 and CDR2 (germline): MDHEN, SYDVKM. Trimming removed 2 bases from V and 3 bases from J, with 10 bases in between. CDR3 nucleotide sequence: TGTGCCAGCAGTTTAAGTCAGGCCTACACTGAAGCTTTCTTT. This sequence encodes CASSLSQAYTEAFF.

This clone was observed a handful of times. The chain carries TRBV7-9 and TRBJ1-5; a possible D gene is TRBD1 (6 bases). V lost 0 bases and J lost 7, with 16 bases in between. The CDR3 contains 16 residues. CDR1 SEHNR and CDR2 FQNEAQ come from the germline V gene (reference sequence). CDR3 coding DNA: TGTGCCAGCAGCTTAGCGATGGGGGCAGGGCCCCAGCCCCAGCATTTT. It is translated as CASSLAMGAGPQPQHF.

The V and J genes are TRBV2 and TRBJ2-2; D possibly matches TRBD1 or TRBD2 (5 bases each). Germline CDR1 is SNHLY and CDR2 is FYNNEI. The CDR3 is 16 residues long. The germline V and J ends were trimmed by 0 bases and 0 bases, with 8 bases remaining between them. The CDR3: CASSEAGVANTGELFF. The CDR3 coding sequence is TGTGCCAGCAGTGAAGCGGGGGTCGCGAACACCGGGGAGCTGTTTTTT.

V gene TRBV18 combines with J gene TRBJ1-3; tentative D call: TRBD1 (5 bases). CDR1 KGHSH and CDR2 LQKENI come from the germline V gene. The CDR3 has 13 amino acids. The V end lost 6 bases, the J end lost 4 bases, and 10 bases lay between the germline ends. DNA of the CDR3: TGTGCCAGCTCCCCAGGGTGGGGAAACACCATATATTTT. This gives the protein CASSPGWGNTIYF.

CDR3 sequence (DNA): TGTGCCAGTAACGACAGGGCCTTCTATGGCTACACCTTC. Its protein is CASNDRAFYGYTF. The rearrangement uses TRBV19 and TRBJ1-2, with 7 nucleotides matching TRBD1. V shed 7 bases and J 4 bases; nucleotides not matched to a gene: 6. CDR1 and CDR2 (germline): LNHDA, SQIVND (reference sequence). The CDR3 has 13 amino acids.

The chain is built from TRBV7-8 and TRBJ1-6; D unresolved. V was pared by 4 bases and J by 8 bases, with 15 bases between. Germline lookup yields CDR1 SGHVS and CDR2 FQNEAQ. The CDR3 spans 15 residues. CDR3 sequence reads: CASSSQIRGDSPLHF. The DNA for the CDR3 is TGTGCCAGCAGCTCCCAGATCCGGGGAGATTCACCCCTCCACTTT.

The genes are TRBV6-5 and TRBJ1-5, with D unclear. The CDR3 has 13 amino acids. CDR1 is MNHEY, CDR2 SVGAGI, per germline. Trimming cost V 0 bases and J 7 bases, with 7 bases left between them. DNA of the CDR3: TGTGCCAGCAGTTACTCGATCGGGCAGCCCCAGCATTTT. Its protein is CASSYSIGQPQHF.

The CDR3 DNA reads as TGTGCCACCAGCAGAGACGACAGGGGATCCTACGAGCAGTACTTC. It yields the protein CATSRDDRGSYEQYF. The chain joins TRBV15 to TRBJ2-7, with 8 bases that match TRBD1. CDR1 is LNHNV and CDR2 is YYDKDF in the germline V gene (reference sequence). V was clipped by 0 bases and J by 1 base; unmatched bases: 2. There are 15 residues in the CDR3.

This chain links TRBV5-4 with TRBJ2-1, with D hard to call. Germline CDR1 and CDR2: SGHNT and YYREEE (reference sequence). The V and J ends lost 5 bases and 3 bases respectively, with 3 bases between them. The CDR3 length is 11 residues. CDR3 nucleotides: TGTGCCAGCAGACTCTACAATGAGCAGTTCTTC. It encodes CASRLYNEQFF. Combining the CDR3 with reference TRBV5-4 and TRBJ2-1 gives the whole variable domain ETGVTQSPTHLIKTRGQQVTLRCSSQSGHNTVSWYQQALGQGPQFIFQYYREEENGRGNFPPRFSGLQFPNYSSELNVNALELDDSALYLCASRLYNEQFFGPGTRLTVL.

This clone was seen just once. The genes are TRBV30 and TRBJ2-2, with D perhaps TRBD1 (6 bases). The germline CDR1 and CDR2 sequences are GTSNPN and SVGIG (reference sequence). This CDR3 contains 16 residues. V was cut by 8 bases and J by 6 bases, with 25 bases left in between. CDR3 coding DNA: TGTGCCCTGGATTCACTCCAAAACAGGGACCCCGGGGAGCTGTTTTTT. As protein: CALDSLQNRDPGELFF.

The table lists this clone with a few counts. The chain has TRBV7-8 and TRBJ1-2, with D possibly matching TRBD1 (6 bases). The germline CDR1 and CDR2 sequences are SGHVS and FQNEAQ. The CDR3 is made up of 15 amino acids. V was shortened by 4 bases and J by 8 bases, with 20 bases between the two germline ends. CDR3 sequence reads: CASSWPPQGRGGYTF. CDR3 bases: TGTGCCAGCAGCTGGCCCCCACAGGGCCGGGGCGGCTACACCTTC.